The rows below give T cell receptor beta chains drawn from one sample of a study of T-cell reconstitution after alpha-beta-depleted transplantation in children. Each CDR3 protein gets one entry after TCRdb re-called the PCR reads with MiXCR. The sample shows about a million distinct CDR3 sequences, about 30% of them seen only once. Source: PBMCs, mostly from graft donor cells, taken 360 days after TCRalphabeta/CD19-depleted stem cell transplant. The receptor source for this set is a boy younger than two who had a stem cell transplant for SCID, so the T cells may come from the graft donor. CDR3s include the opening cysteine and the closing phenylalanine or tryptophan. Fields, in order: D gene, V gene, clone size, J gene, CDR3 protein, CDR3 DNA. D genes are given only for firm matches. A clone size is listed for some rows: how often the clone was seen (once, few, many), or a class if it is expanded.

TRBD2	TRBV29-1	few	TRBJ2-2	CSVRRLAGGSNTGELFF	TGCAGCGTTCGGCGACTAGCGGGGGGTTCGAACACCGGGGAGCTGTTTTTT
NA	TRBV6-2/TRBV6-3	NA	TRBJ1-1	CASSEVGANTEAFF	TGTGCCAGCAGTGAGGTGGGGGCAAACACTGAAGCTTTCTTT
NA	TRBV5-1	NA	TRBJ1-2	CASSPGTPANYGYTF	TGCGCCAGCAGCCCCGGGACACCGGCTAACTATGGCTACACCTTC
TRBD1	TRBV15	few	TRBJ1-5	CATSGGGARNQPQHF	TGTGCCACCAGTGGAGGGGGCGCGAGGAATCAGCCCCAGCATTTT
NA	TRBV6-4	NA	TRBJ2-2	CASSAQRNTGELFF	TGTGCCAGCAGTGCACAGAGAAACACCGGGGAGCTGTTTTTT
NA	TRBV12-3/TRBV12-4	NA	TRBJ1-2	CASSFSQRGSNYGYTF	TGTGCCAGCAGTTTTAGCCAGAGGGGTTCTAACTATGGCTACACCTTC
TRBD2	TRBV5-1	few	TRBJ2-1	CASEERGGYNEQFF	TGCGCCAGTGAAGAGCGGGGGGGCTACAATGAGCAGTTCTTC
NA	TRBV27	few	TRBJ2-7	CASSPHSGDYEQYF	TGTGCCAGCAGTCCTCATTCTGGTGACTACGAGCAGTACTTC
TRBD2	TRBV12-3/TRBV12-4	NA	TRBJ2-3	CASSPQLRPSGGPSTDTQYF	TGTGCCAGCAGTCCCCAACTACGCCCTAGCGGGGGGCCCTCCACAGATACGCAGTATTTT
NA	TRBV20-1	NA	TRBJ1-6	CSAKAAFSSPLHF	TGCAGTGCTAAGGCGGCCTTCAGTTCACCCCTCCACTTT
TRBD1	TRBV5-5	NA	TRBJ2-1	CASFSRTGEGGGNEQFF	TGTGCCAGCTTCTCCAGGACAGGGGAAGGCGGAGGCAATGAGCAGTTCTTC